This TCR beta chain came from a study of shared clonotypes between healthy human individuals. Memory CD4+ cells were the fraction left after CD45RA+ naive selection. Study-wide points: Naive subsets typically showed greater estimated richness than memory subsets. Generation probabilities of non-shared clonotypes were lower (relative to those shared by all four donors).

Once extracted for a subset, genomic DNA was divided evenly among several immunoSEQ plates. This table comes from immunoSEQ multiplex PCR, and its TCRdb copy is limited to in-frame clones, with some not included. Of roughly 2.5 million clones detected, around nine tenths appear once; the ten largest clones hold 0.11% to 0.15%. A note on this clone: Its antigen is unidentified.

The clonotype comes from a man aged 18 to 29 in good health. Specimen: naive CD4+ T cells sorted from blood. Subset described: CD45RA+ positively selected.

The CDR3, as DNA: TGTGCCAGCAGGTCGACAGCCTGGACCGGGGAGCTGTTTTTT. The encoded protein is CASRSTAWTGELFF. The chain combines TRBV25-1 with TRBJ2-2, with D possibly TRBD1 on 5 matching bases. V was shortened by 6 bases and J by 5 bases, with 13 bases between the two germline ends. The CDR3 runs 14 residues. CDR1 and CDR2 (germline): MGHDK, SYGVNS.